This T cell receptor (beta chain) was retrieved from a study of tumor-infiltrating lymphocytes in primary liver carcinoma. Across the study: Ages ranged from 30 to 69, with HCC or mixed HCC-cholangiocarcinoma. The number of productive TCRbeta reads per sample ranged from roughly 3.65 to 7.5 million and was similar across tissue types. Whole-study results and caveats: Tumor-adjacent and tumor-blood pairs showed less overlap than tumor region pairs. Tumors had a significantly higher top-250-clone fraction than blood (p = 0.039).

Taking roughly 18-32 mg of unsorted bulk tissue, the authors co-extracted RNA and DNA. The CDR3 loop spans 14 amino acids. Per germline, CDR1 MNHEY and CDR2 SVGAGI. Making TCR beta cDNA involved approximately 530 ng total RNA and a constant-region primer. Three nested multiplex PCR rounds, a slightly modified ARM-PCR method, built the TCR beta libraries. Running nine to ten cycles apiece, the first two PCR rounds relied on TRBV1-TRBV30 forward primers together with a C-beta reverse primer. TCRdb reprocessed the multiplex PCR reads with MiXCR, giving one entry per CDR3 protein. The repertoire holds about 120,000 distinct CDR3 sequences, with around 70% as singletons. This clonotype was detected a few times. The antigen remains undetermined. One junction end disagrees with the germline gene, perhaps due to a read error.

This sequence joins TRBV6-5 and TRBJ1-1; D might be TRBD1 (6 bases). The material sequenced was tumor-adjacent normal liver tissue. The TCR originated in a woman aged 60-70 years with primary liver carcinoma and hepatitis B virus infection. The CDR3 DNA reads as TGTGCCAGCAGCAGGGGTCGCGAGAACACTGAAGCTTCCTTT. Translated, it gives CASSRGRENTEASF.